This paragraph covers one T cell receptor (beta chain) sequence. Antigen unknown. The data stem from a study of cytomegalovirus exposure and HLA in healthy donors. It was with 60 Vbeta and 13 Jbeta primers that the PCR ran. TCRdb keeps only in-frame clones here, not all; method: immunoSEQ multiplex PCR. The profile shows 99,000 or so clones, approximately 80% of them singletons. The CDR3 loop spans 15 amino acids. V shed 3 bases, J shed 4 bases, and the junction held 8 bases outside the gene matches. Germline V gene data show CDR1 as MDHEN and CDR2 as SYDVKM. Study conclusions and caveats: A later analysis linked a missense variant in DCLRE1C to the trimming of TCR beta V and J genes.

The sample consisted of PBMCs. The clonotype was recovered from a man under 40 in good health and CMV-seronegative. This rearrangement joins TRBV28 to TRBJ2-7; 8 bases are a match to TRBD1. Here the CDR3 DNA reads TGTGCCAGCAGTTTCACCAACTACAGGGGGTACGAGCAGTACTTC. Residues: CASSFTNYRGYEQYF.